These 21 T cell receptor beta chains share one sample of origin, sequenced in a study of human T cells and chemical hapten exposure. As for time point: patch test 2, 6 weeks after DPC sensitization. Indicated treatment: therapeutic diphenylcyclopropenone sensitization with weekly scalp DPC. From the RACE reads, TCRdb called clonotypes with MiXCR, one entry per CDR3 protein. The profile covers some 42,000 distinct CDR3 sequences, with 8.5% to 10% appearing a single time and about 15% taken by the ten largest. The input for sequencing was whole blood, taken in connection with sensitization to the hapten diphenylcyclopropenone (DPC). The source is a woman in her 40s with alopecia areata. Some clones in this sample may be carry-over from other donors' samples.

This clonotype was found many times. This chain links TRBV28 with TRBJ2-3; D not certain. The CDR3 runs 14 residues. V gave up 2 bases and J gave up 1 base, with 7 bases separating them. Per germline, CDR1 MDHEN and CDR2 SYDVKM. The CDR3 sequence: CASSLVAGTDTQYF. The CDR3 DNA sequence: TGTGCCAGCAGTTTAGTCGCTGGCACAGATACGCAGTATTTT. Complete variable domain (other parts from reference TRBV28 and TRBJ2-3): DVKVTQSSRYLVKRTGEKVFLECVQDMDHENMFWYRQDPGLGLRLIYFSYDVKMKEKGDIPEGYSVSREKKERFSLILESASTNQTSMYLCASSLVAGTDTQYFGPGTRLTVL.

This clonotype was counted at least ten times. This sequence joins TRBV20-1 and TRBJ2-5; D gene uncertain. The length of the CDR3 is 13 residues. Germline CDR1 DFQATT, CDR2 SNEGSKA (reference sequence). The germline V and J ends were trimmed by 3 bases and 1 base, with 9 bases remaining between them. The CDR3 DNA reads TGCAGTGCTAGGCATAACCGCCAAGAGACCCAGTACTTC. It is translated as CSARHNRQETQYF.

This clonotype appeared many times. The rearrangement links TRBV7-9 to TRBJ2-7; 7 bases match TRBD1. Losses at the gene ends were 11 bases for V and 0 bases for J; bases not matched to a gene: 7. Germline CDR1 and CDR2: SEHNR and FQNEAQ (reference sequence). This CDR3 spans 13 amino acids. The CDR3 sequence: CAGSRGSSYEQYF. The CDR3 DNA reads as TGTGCCGGAAGCAGGGGGAGCTCCTACGAGCAGTACTTC.

This clonotype has ten or more counts. The rearrangement joins TRBV30 to TRBJ2-2; 7 bases line up with TRBD2. After removal of 1 base from V and 4 bases from J, the junction contained 3 bases not matched to a gene. Germline CDR1 GTSNPN, CDR2 SVGIG (reference sequence). This CDR3 has 14 amino acids. The CDR3 is CAWSAGGSTGELFF. In DNA form, the CDR3 reads TGTGCCTGGAGTGCCGGGGGGTCCACCGGGGAGCTGTTTTTT.

This clonotype was observed at least ten times. This chain connects TRBV6-4 to TRBJ1-6; D unresolved. The CDR3 has 15 residues. The V end lost 2 bases, the J end lost 7 bases, and 12 bases lay between the germline ends. Germline V gives CDR1 MRHNA, CDR2 SNTAGT. CDR3 sequence: CASSDRSGGNSPLHF. CDR3 DNA: TGTGCCAGCAGTGACCGGTCTGGCGGGAATTCACCCCTCCACTTT.

This clonotype was found many times. The gene calls are TRBV12-3 or TRBV12-4 and TRBJ2-4; D possibly corresponds to TRBD1 (7 bases). The CDR3 consists of 14 residues. Trimming left V 5 bases short and J 1 base short, with 9 bases between. The CDR3 DNA is TGTGCCAGCAGTCCAGGGGGGGCCAAAAACATTCAGTACTTC. Translating gives CASSPGGAKNIQYF.

There are many counts of this clonotype. This chain uses TRBV14 with TRBJ2-3; 7 nucleotides agree with TRBD1. The CDR3 runs to 15 residues. The V and J ends lost 2 bases and 2 bases, in that order; junction bases with no gene match: 4. Germline assignment: CDR1 SGHDN and CDR2 FVKESK. CDR3 DNA: TGTGCCAGCAGCCAAACAGGGGACAACACAGATACGCAGTATTTT. This translates into CASSQTGDNTDTQYF.

This clonotype was counted many times. The chain carries TRBV3-1 and TRBJ1-1, with D tentatively TRBD1 (6 bases). The germline gives CDR1 LGHDT, CDR2 YNNKEL (reference sequence). This CDR3 is 12 amino acids long. V lost 6 bases and J 10 bases, leaving 15 bases between the germline ends. Here the CDR3 reads CASSPEGRGAFF. DNA of the CDR3: TGTGCCAGCAGTCCAGAGGGCAGGGGAGCTTTCTTT.

Ten or more counts support this clonotype. J is TRBJ2-2 and V is TRBV6-2 or TRBV6-3; the D gene is possibly TRBD2 (5 bases). From germline, CDR1 is MNHEY and CDR2 SVGEGT. This CDR3 has 13 amino acids. Trimming took 6 bases from V and 2 from J, leaving 7 bases between them. CDR3 bases: TGTGCCAGCAGGGGAGCCAACACCGGGGAGCTGTTTTTT. As protein: CASRGANTGELFF.

This clonotype was seen at least ten times. This chain links TRBV2 with TRBJ1-2; maybe TRBD1 (5 bases). Germline CDR1 and CDR2: SNHLY and FYNNEI. This CDR3 is built from 16 residues. V was cut by 8 bases and J by 1 base, with 20 bases left in between. DNA of the CDR3: TGTGCCAGCTACGGGGGGTCAAACGGAGGTAACTATGGCTACACCTTC. The encoded protein is CASYGGSNGGNYGYTF.

This clonotype was picked up a small number of times. The J gene is TRBJ2-1, the V gene TRBV27; TRBD1 matches at 7 bases. CDR1 is MNHEY and CDR2 is SMNVEV in the germline V gene (reference sequence). CDR3 length: 16 amino acids. V trimming: 0 bases; J trimming: 8 bases; junction bases outside the gene matches: 10. In nucleotides, the CDR3 is TGTGCCAGCAGTTTATCGCCGGGACAGATTTTTGATGAGCAGTTCTTC. This codes for CASSLSPGQIFDEQFF.

This sequence joins TRBV11-2 and TRBJ2-1, with 9 bases aligning to TRBD1. V trimming: 5 bases; J trimming: 4 bases; junction bases outside the gene matches: 6. This CDR3 comprises 15 residues. Germline CDR1 and CDR2: SGHAT and FQNNGV. The CDR3 here is CASSPGQGKYNEQFF. CDR3 DNA sequence: TGTGCCAGCAGCCCAGGACAGGGGAAGTACAATGAGCAGTTCTTC. The full variable domain, its missing parts supplied by reference TRBV11-2 and TRBJ2-1, is EAGVAQSPRYKIIEKRQSVAFWCNPISGHATLYWYQQILGQGPKLLIQFQNNGVVDDSQLPKDRFSAERLKGVDSTLKIQPAKLEDSAVYLCASSPGQGKYNEQFFGPGTRLTVL.

The sample holds many counts of this clonotype. This sequence joins TRBV7-3 and TRBJ2-1; 7 positions agree with TRBD2. There are 15 residues in the CDR3. CDR1 and CDR2 (germline): SGHTA, FQGTGA. V dropped 5 bases and J dropped 7; count of bases not matched to a gene: 11. The CDR3, as DNA: TGTGCCAGCAGCATATCCGGGACTACGAGGAATGAGCAGTTCTTC. This codes for CASSISGTTRNEQFF.

The chain has TRBV10-3 and TRBJ2-2; no definite D call. The germline gives CDR1 ENHRY, CDR2 SYGVKD. V lost 3 bases and J 2 bases, leaving 1 base between the germline ends. The CDR3 consists of 12 residues. CDR3 residues: CAISENTGELFF. CDR3 DNA: TGTGCCATCAGTGAAAACACCGGGGAGCTGTTTTTT.

This clonotype has ten or more counts. V and J are TRBV6-2 or TRBV6-3 and TRBJ2-7, with 9 bases lining up with TRBD1. Germline CDR1 MNHEY, CDR2 SVGEGT. The CDR3 sequence is 16 residues long. V was clipped by 6 bases and J by 6 bases; unmatched bases: 15. Here the CDR3 DNA reads TGTGCCAGCAGCCTCCGGGACAGGGAGTATGGGGGCGAGCAGTACTTC. It translates to CASSLRDREYGGEQYF.

The sample holds many counts of this clonotype. The chain has TRBV20-1 and TRBJ1-5, with D tentatively TRBD1 (5 bases). Trimming took 3 bases from V and 5 from J, leaving 8 bases between them. Germline V gives CDR1 DFQATT, CDR2 SNEGSKA (reference sequence). There are 12 residues in the CDR3. Written as DNA, the CDR3 is TGCAGTGCTAGCGGGGGGGATCAGCCCCAGCATTTT. Residues: CSASGGDQPQHF.

This clonotype was counted ten times or more. The chain is built from TRBV28 and TRBJ1-5; no clear D. Germline loops: CDR1 MDHEN, CDR2 SYDVKM. The CDR3 spans 17 residues. Trimming removed 3 bases at V and 8 bases at J, with 23 bases between. The CDR3 DNA is TGTGCCAGCAGTTTTTCTGTGGGCTTAGTTCCCATCAAGCCCCAGCATTTT. Residues: CASSFSVGLVPIKPQHF.

This chain connects TRBV24-1 to TRBJ2-3; 9 positions agree with TRBD2. The CDR3 is made up of 15 amino acids. Germline CDR1 and CDR2: KGHDR and SFDVKD. Trimming took 3 bases from V and 7 from J; bases not matched to a gene: 7. Here the CDR3 DNA reads TGTGCCACCAGTGATCCAATAGCGGGGGCAAATACGCAGTATTTT. As protein: CATSDPIAGANTQYF.

In this sample, this clonotype turned up a few times. The J gene is TRBJ2-5, the V gene TRBV7-8; D might be TRBD1 or TRBD2, each matching 6 bases. The germline CDR1 and CDR2 sequences are SGHVS and FQNEAQ. V was cut by 6 bases and J by 1 base, with 12 bases left in between. This CDR3 is 14 amino acids long. CDR3 loop: CASRGGSIQETQYF. The CDR3, as DNA: TGTGCCAGCAGAGGGGGGTCCATCCAAGAGACCCAGTACTTC.

This clonotype was observed at least ten times. This sequence joins TRBV6-1 and TRBJ2-7; D is undetermined. The V end was cut by 1 base, the J end by 0 bases, with 13 bases between. The CDR3 covers 16 residues. Looked up from germline, CDR1 is MNHNS and CDR2 is SASEGT. The chain's CDR3 is CASSEDNPGTSYEQYF. The CDR3 DNA is TGTGCCAGCAGTGAAGACAACCCCGGTACCTCCTACGAGCAGTACTTC.

In its sample, this clonotype was seen many times. V gene TRBV13 combines with J gene TRBJ2-5; D gene unclear. The CDR3 consists of 14 residues. Germline V gene sequence: CDR1 PRHDT, CDR2 FYEKMQ (reference sequence). Trimming left V 1 base short and J 3 bases short, with 9 bases between. The CDR3 bases are TGTGCCAGCAGCTTAGACTCCGCGGAAGAGACCCAGTACTTC. It translates to CASSLDSAEETQYF.